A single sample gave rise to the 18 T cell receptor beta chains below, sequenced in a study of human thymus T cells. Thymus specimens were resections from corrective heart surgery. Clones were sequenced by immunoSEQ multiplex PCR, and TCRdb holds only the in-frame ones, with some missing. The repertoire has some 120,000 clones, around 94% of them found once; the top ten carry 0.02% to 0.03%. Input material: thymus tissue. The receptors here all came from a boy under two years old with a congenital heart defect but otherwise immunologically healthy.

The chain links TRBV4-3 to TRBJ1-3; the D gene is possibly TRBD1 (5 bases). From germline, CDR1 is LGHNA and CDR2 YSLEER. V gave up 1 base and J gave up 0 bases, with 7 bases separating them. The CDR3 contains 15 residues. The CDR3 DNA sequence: TGCGCCAGCAGCCAAGGGGGACTCTCTGGAAACACCATATATTTT. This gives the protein CASSQGGLSGNTIYF.

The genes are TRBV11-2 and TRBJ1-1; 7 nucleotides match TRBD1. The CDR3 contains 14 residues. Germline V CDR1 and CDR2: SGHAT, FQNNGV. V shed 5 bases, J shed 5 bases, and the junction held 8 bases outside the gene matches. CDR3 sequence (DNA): TGTGCCAGCAGCCACTACAGGGGCGGGACTGAAGCTTTCTTT. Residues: CASSHYRGGTEAFF.

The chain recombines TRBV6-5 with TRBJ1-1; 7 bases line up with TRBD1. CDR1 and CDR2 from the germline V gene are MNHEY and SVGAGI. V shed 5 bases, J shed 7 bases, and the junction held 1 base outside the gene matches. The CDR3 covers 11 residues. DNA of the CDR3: TGTGCCAGCAGTGACAGGGTTGAAGCTTTCTTT. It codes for CASSDRVEAFF.

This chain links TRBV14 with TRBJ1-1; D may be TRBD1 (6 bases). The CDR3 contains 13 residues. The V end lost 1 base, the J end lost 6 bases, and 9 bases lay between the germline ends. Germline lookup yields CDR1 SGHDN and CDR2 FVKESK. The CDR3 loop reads CASSQGEGAEAFF. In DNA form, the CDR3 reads TGTGCCAGCAGCCAAGGGGAGGGGGCTGAAGCTTTCTTT.

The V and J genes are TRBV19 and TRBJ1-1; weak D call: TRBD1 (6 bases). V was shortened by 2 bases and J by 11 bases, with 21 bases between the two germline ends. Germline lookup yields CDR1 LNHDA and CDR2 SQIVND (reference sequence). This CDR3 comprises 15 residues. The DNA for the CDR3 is TGTGCCAGTAGTATAAACCAGGGGTCCCGTGCGTGGGCTTTCTTT. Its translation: CASSINQGSRAWAFF.

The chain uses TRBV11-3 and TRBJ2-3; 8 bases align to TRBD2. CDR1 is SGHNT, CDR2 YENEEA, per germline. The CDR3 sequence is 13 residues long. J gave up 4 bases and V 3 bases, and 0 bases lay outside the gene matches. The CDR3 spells CASSLTSADTQYF. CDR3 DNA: TGTGCCAGCAGCTTGACTAGCGCAGATACGCAGTATTTT.

The CDR3 nucleotides are TGTGCCAGCAGCTTAGGGTGGGGCAGGAACTATGGCTACACCTTC. As protein: CASSLGWGRNYGYTF. The rearrangement links TRBV7-6 to TRBJ1-2, with a possible D match to TRBD1 (5 bases). The CDR3 runs to 15 residues. Per germline, CDR1 SGHVS and CDR2 FNYEAQ. V lost 1 base, J lost 2 bases, and 11 bases lay in between.

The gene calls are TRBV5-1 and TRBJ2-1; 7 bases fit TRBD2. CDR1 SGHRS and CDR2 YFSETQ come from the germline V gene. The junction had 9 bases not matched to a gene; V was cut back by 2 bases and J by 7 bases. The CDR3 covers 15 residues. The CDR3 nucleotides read TGCGCCAGCAGCTTAGCGGGGTTTCGTAGAAATGAGCAGTTCTTC. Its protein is CASSLAGFRRNEQFF.

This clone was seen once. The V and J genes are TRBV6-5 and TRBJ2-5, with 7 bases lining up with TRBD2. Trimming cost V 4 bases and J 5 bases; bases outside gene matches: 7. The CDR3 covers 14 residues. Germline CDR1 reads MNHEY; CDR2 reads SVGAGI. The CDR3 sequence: CASSSPAGSETQYF. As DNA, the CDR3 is TGTGCCAGCAGTTCCCCAGCGGGGTCGGAGACCCAGTACTTC.

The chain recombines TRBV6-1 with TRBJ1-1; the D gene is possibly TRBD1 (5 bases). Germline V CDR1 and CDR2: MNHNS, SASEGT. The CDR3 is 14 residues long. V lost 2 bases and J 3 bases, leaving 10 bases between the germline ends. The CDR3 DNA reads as TGTGCCAGCAGTGAATGGCAGGGCGACACTGAAGCTTTCTTT. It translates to CASSEWQGDTEAFF.

The CDR3 DNA reads TGTGCCAGCAGTTTAACTAGCGGGGGCCAAGAGACCCAGTACTTC. Translated, it gives CASSLTSGGQETQYF. This sequence joins TRBV27 and TRBJ2-5, with 11 bases fitting TRBD2. The CDR3 spans 15 residues. Germline V lookup: CDR1 MNHEY, CDR2 SMNVEV (reference sequence). The ends lost 2 bases at V and 1 base at J; junction bases unmatched: 0.

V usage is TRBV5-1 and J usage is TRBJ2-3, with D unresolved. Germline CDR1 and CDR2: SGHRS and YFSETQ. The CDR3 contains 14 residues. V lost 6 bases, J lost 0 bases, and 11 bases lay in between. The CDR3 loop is CASTTALSTDTQYF. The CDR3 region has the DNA TGCGCCAGCACTACTGCCCTGAGCACAGATACGCAGTATTTT.

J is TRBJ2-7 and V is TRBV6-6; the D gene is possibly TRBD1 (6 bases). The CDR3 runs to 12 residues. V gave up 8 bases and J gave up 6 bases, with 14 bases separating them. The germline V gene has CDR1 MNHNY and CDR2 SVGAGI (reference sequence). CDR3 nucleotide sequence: TGTGCCAGCGCTTTCGTGGGGGCCGAGCAGTACTTC. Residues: CASAFVGAEQYF.

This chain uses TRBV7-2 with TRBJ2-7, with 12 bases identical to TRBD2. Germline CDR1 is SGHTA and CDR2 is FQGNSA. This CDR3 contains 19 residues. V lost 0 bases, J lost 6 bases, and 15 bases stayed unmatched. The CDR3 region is CASSLALGLAGILLSEQYF. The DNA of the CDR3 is TGTGCCAGCAGCTTAGCCCTCGGACTAGCGGGGATCCTACTAAGCGAGCAGTACTTC.

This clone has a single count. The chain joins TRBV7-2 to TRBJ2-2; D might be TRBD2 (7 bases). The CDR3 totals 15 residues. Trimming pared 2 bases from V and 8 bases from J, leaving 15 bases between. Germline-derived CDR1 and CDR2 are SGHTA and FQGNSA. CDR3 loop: CASSLIRGAEGELFF. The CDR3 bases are TGTGCCAGCAGCTTAATTCGGGGGGCGGAAGGGGAGCTGTTTTTT.

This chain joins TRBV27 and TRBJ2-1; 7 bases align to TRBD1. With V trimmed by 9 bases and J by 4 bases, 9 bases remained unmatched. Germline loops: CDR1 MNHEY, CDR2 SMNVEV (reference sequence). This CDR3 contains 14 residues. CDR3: CASYSPQGYNEQFF. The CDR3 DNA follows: TGTGCCAGTTATAGTCCACAGGGGTACAATGAGCAGTTCTTC.

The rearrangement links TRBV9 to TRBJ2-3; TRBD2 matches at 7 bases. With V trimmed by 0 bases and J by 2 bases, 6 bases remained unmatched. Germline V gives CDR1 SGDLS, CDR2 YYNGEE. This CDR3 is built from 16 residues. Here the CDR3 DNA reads TGTGCCAGCAGCGTAGGGATTAGCGGGTACACAGATACGCAGTATTTT. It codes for CASSVGISGYTDTQYF. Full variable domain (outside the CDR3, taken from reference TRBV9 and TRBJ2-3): DSGVTQTPKHLITATGQRVTLRCSPRSGDLSVYWYQQSLDQGLQFLIQYYNGEERAKGNILERFSAQQFPDLHSELNLSSLELGDSALYFCASSVGISGYTDTQYFGPGTRLTVL.

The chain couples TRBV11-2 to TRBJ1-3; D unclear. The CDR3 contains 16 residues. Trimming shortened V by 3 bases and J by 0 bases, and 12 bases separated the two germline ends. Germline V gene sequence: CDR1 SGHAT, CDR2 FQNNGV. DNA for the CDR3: TGTGCCAGCAGCTTCCTCGGGGAGGGCTCTGGAAACACCATATATTTT. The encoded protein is CASSFLGEGSGNTIYF.